This T cell receptor (beta chain) was sequenced for a study of spatial heterogeneity in lung cancer. Time point here: sample taken at primary tumor resection. No cell sorting; template was whole RNA from tumor, lung tissue or PBMC. Germline CDR1 reads SGHRS; CDR2 reads YFSETQ. CDR3 size: 15 residues. V lost 0 bases to trimming and J lost 0 bases, with 10 bases between them. Every TCR cDNA molecule bore a unique molecular identifier. Each CDR3 protein gets one entry after TCRdb re-called the 5' RACE reads with MiXCR. The repertoire has approximately 49,000 distinct CDR3 sequences, roughly 5.2% of them found once; the top ten carry 11%. Ten or more counts support this clonotype.

The sequencing used PBMCs, collected at surgery. The clonotype originates from a male donor with early-stage non-small cell lung cancer. The chain combines TRBV5-1 with TRBJ2-7; D may be TRBD1 or TRBD2 (5 bases each). Here the CDR3 DNA reads TGCGCCAGCAGCTTGGGGGACCTCTCCTCCTACGAGCAGTACTTC. It is translated as CASSLGDLSSYEQYF.